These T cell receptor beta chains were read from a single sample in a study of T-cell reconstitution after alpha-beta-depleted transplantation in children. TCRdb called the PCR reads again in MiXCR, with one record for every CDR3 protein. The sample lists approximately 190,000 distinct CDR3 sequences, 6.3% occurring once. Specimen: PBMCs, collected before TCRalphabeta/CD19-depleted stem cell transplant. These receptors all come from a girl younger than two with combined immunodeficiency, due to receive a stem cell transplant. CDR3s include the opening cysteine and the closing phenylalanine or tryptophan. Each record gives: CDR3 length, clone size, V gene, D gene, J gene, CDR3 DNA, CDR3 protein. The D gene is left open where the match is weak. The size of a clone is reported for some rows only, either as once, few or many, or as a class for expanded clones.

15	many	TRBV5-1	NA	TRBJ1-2	TGCGCCAGCATCTCCATTCCGGGACATCCCTATGGCTACACCTTC	CASISIPGHPYGYTF
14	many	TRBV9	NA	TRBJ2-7	TGTGCCAGCAGCGTAGGGTTAGCCGCCTACGAGCAGTACTTC	CASSVGLAAYEQYF
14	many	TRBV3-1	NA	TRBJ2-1	TGTGCCAGCAGGCGGGTCGGAGCCGACAATGAGCAGTTCTTC	CASRRVGADNEQFF
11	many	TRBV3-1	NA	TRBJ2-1	TGTGCCAGCAGCATTGGGACAGAGCAGTTCTTC	CASSIGTEQFF
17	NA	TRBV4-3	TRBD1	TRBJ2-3	TGCGCCAGCAGCCAAGATTTGGACAGGGCATCCACAGATACGCAGTATTTT	CASSQDLDRASTDTQYF
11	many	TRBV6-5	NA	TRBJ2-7	TGTGCCAGCGTGGCCGGGGGAAGAAGGTACTTC	CASVAGGRRYF
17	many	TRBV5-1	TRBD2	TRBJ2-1	TGCGCCAGCAGCCCGGAGGTACTAGCGGGAGAATTTAATGAGCAGTTCTTC	CASSPEVLAGEFNEQFF
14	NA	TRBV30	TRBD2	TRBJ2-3	TGTGCCTGGACAGCGGGGGGCCGGGCAGATACGCAGTATTTT	CAWTAGGRADTQYF
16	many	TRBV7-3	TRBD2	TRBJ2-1	TGTGCCAGCAGCTTAATAGCGGGAGGTTCCTACAATGAGCAGTTCTTC	CASSLIAGGSYNEQFF
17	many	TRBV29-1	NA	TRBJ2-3	TGCAGCGTTGGGCTTATCTGGACACCTCAAAGCACAGATACGCAGTATTTT	CSVGLIWTPQSTDTQYF
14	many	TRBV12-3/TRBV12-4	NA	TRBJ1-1	TGTGCCAGCAGTTTCCAGGGATTGAACACTGAAGCTTTCTTT	CASSFQGLNTEAFF
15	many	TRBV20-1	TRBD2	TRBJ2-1	TGCAGTGCTTCGGCCCCGCTAGCGGGGGGCAATGAGCAGTTCTTC	CSASAPLAGGNEQFF
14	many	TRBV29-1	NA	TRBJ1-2	TGCAGCGTCTCCCTCAGGAGAGCTAACTATGGCTACACCTTC	CSVSLRRANYGYTF
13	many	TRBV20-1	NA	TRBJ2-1	TGCAGTGCTGGGAGGGGGGGCTACAATGAGCAGTTCTTC	CSAGRGGYNEQFF
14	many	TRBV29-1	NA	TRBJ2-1	TGCAGCGTTGGTGGCAGAACTAGCTACAATGAGCAGTTCTTC	CSVGGRTSYNEQFF
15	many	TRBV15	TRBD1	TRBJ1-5	TGTGCCACCAGCCCTCAGGGGGATGGCAATCAGCCCCAGCATTTT	CATSPQGDGNQPQHF
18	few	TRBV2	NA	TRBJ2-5	TGTGCCAGCAGTGGGGAGCGAGACCTGCAGGGGATCGAAGAGACCCAGTACTTC	CASSGERDLQGIEETQYF
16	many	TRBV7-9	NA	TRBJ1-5	TGTGCCAGCAGCTCCGGACTGATCTATAGCAATCAGCCCCAGCATTTT	CASSSGLIYSNQPQHF
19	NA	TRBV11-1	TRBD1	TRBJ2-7	TGTGCCAGCAGCTTAGGTATCACTTCCGGACAGGGGACAAGGTACGAGCAGTACTTC	CASSLGITSGQGTRYEQYF
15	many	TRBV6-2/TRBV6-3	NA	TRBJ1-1	TGTGCCAGCAGTTTCCCCGACAGACGGAACACTGAAGCTTTCTTT	CASSFPDRRNTEAFF
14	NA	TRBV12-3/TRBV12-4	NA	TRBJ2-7	TGTGCCAGCAGTGGAACTATCCGGCTTGCCGAGCAGTACTTC	CASSGTIRLAEQYF
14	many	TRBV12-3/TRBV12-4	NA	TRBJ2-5	TGTGCCAGCAGTTGGGCAGGCTACCAAGAGACCCAGTACTTC	CASSWAGYQETQYF
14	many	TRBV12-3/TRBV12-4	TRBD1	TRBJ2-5	TGTGCCAGCAGTGCGACAGGGGGCATGGAGACCCAGTACTTC	CASSATGGMETQYF
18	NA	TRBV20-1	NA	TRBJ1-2	TGCAGTGCTAGAGAGATCCCAGGCTCGGGCGTAGGCGGCTATGGCTACACCTTC	CSAREIPGSGVGGYGYTF
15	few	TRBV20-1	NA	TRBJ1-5	TGCAGTGCTAGAGATGAAGGTAGTAGCAATCAGCCCCAGCATTTT	CSARDEGSSNQPQHF
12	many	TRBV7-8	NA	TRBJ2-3	TGTGCCAGCAGCCCGGGGGCAGATACGCAGTATTTT	CASSPGADTQYF
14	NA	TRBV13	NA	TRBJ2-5	TGTGCCAGCAGCTTAGTTGACGGTGAAGAGACCCAGTACTTC	CASSLVDGEETQYF
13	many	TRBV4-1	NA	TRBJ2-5	TGCGCCAGCAGCCATTTATTGGGAGAGACCCAGTACTTC	CASSHLLGETQYF
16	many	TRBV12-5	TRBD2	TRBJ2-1	TGTGCTAGTGGTTTGGTAGTAACTAGCGGGGCGCCCGGGGCGTTCTTC	CASGLVVTSGAPGAFF
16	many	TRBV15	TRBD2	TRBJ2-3	TGTGCCACCAGCAGAGATGGGAGGGTTAGCACAGATACGCAGTATTTT	CATSRDGRVSTDTQYF
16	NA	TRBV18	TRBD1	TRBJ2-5	TGTGCCAGCTCAAATTCTCGGACAGGGATGAAAGAGACCCAGTACTTC	CASSNSRTGMKETQYF